Each of the 21 T cell receptor beta chains below was sequenced from the same sample in a study of T cells in Graves' hyperthyroidism and ophthalmopathy. Amplification yielded TCR beta CDR3 regions, with RNA transcripts as the source. Using the HTBI primer set, a first-round RT-PCR was run on the TCR CDR3. TCRdb processed the multiplex PCR reads anew with MiXCR; each CDR3 protein has one entry. The repertoire includes over 450,000 distinct CDR3 sequences, more than 15% of them detected once, and 17% sits in the top ten. Sequences were obtained from blood. The receptors stem from a woman under 30 with Graves' ophthalmopathy.

The J gene is TRBJ1-2, the V gene TRBV20-1, with D uncertain. This CDR3 is built from 10 residues. Germline V lookup: CDR1 DFQATT, CDR2 SNEGSKA (reference sequence). V was pared by 3 bases and J by 9 bases, with 8 bases between. In DNA form, the CDR3 reads TGCAGTGCTAGGCGCGAGAGCTACACCTTC. Protein: CSARRESYTF.

This rearrangement joins TRBV12-3 or TRBV12-4 to TRBJ2-3; D might be TRBD2 (6 bases). V lost 1 base and J 2 bases, leaving 10 bases between the germline ends. The CDR3 loop spans 15 amino acids. In DNA form, the CDR3 reads TGTGCCAGCAGTTTAGGCGGGGTGATCACAGATACGCAGTATTTT. Translating it yields CASSLGGVITDTQYF.

This clonotype was recorded many times. The V gene is TRBV4-3, the J gene TRBJ2-2, with D perhaps matching TRBD2 (6 bases). Between the trimmed V and J ends, which lost 2 bases and 7 bases, there was a span of 11 bases. CDR3 size: 14 residues. The germline CDR1 and CDR2 sequences are LGHNA and YSLEER. CDR3 in DNA: TGCGCCAGCAGCCAATACGCTAGCGTCGGGGAGCTGTTTTTT. This gives the protein CASSQYASVGELFF.

This clonotype was observed at least ten times. CDR3 loop: CASLGRADEQFF. CDR3 DNA: TGTGCCAGCCTGGGACGGGCCGATGAGCAGTTCTTC. The chain couples TRBV18 to TRBJ2-1; TRBD1 or TRBD2 may be the D gene (5 bases each). The CDR3 length is 12 residues. Looked up from germline, CDR1 is KGHSH and CDR2 is LQKENI. Trimming left V 8 bases short and J 8 bases short, with 13 bases between.

This clonotype was counted between two and nine times. The J gene is TRBJ2-6, the V gene TRBV3-1; D unresolved. The V gene lost 7 bases and the J gene lost 0 bases, with 1 base spanning the gap. Germline-derived CDR1 and CDR2 are LGHDT and YNNKEL (reference sequence). The CDR3 runs 12 residues. In DNA form, the CDR3 reads TGTGCCAGCAACTCTGGGGCCAACGTCCTGACTTTC. This encodes CASNSGANVLTF.

The chain combines TRBV11-2 with TRBJ2-5; 9 bases are a match to TRBD2. Per the germline V gene, CDR1 is SGHAT and CDR2 is FQNNGV. The CDR3 has 15 residues. The ends lost 6 bases at V and 2 bases at J; junction bases unmatched: 7. The CDR3 reads CASRASGAIQETQYF. The CDR3 nucleotides are TGTGCCAGCAGGGCTAGCGGGGCTATACAAGAGACCCAGTACTTC.

The sample holds many counts of this clonotype. For the CDR3, the DNA is TGTGCCAGCAGCCCACCAAAGGGGGTTGAAGCTTTCTTT. Translated, it gives CASSPPKGVEAFF. J is TRBJ1-1 and V is TRBV28, with TRBD1 as a possible D gene (6 bases). Germline lookup yields CDR1 MDHEN and CDR2 SYDVKM. V was pared by 6 bases and J by 7 bases, with 15 bases between. The CDR3 sequence is 13 residues long.

The chain joins TRBV5-1 to TRBJ2-4, with TRBD1 matching over 11 bases. The CDR3 is made up of 16 amino acids. The ends lost 0 bases at V and 9 bases at J; junction bases unmatched: 8. Germline V CDR1 and CDR2: SGHRS, YFSETQ. The CDR3 region is CASSLVSGQGVGIQYF. CDR3 sequence (DNA): TGCGCCAGCAGCTTGGTCTCGGGACAGGGGGTCGGCATTCAGTACTTC.

This clonotype was observed at least ten times. The rearrangement uses TRBV28 and TRBJ2-6; 8 bases fit TRBD1. The CDR3 totals 17 residues. Germline CDR1 reads MDHEN; CDR2 reads SYDVKM. Unmatched junction bases numbered 4, after V lost 2 bases and J lost 1 base. The CDR3 nucleotides are TGTGCCAGCAGTTTAAGACAGGGGCGGTCTGGGGCCAACGTCCTGACTTTC. Translating gives CASSLRQGRSGANVLTF.

Many counts were recorded for this clonotype. The chain couples TRBV19 to TRBJ1-1; 7 bases line up with TRBD1. CDR1 is LNHDA and CDR2 is SQIVND in the germline V gene (reference sequence). V lost 7 bases to trimming and J lost 0 bases; unmatched junction nucleotides: 8. CDR3 size: 15 residues. The CDR3 spells CASTLPGQLNTEAFF. In DNA form, the CDR3 reads TGTGCCAGTACCCTTCCGGGACAGCTGAACACTGAAGCTTTCTTT. Complete variable domain (other parts from reference TRBV19 and TRBJ1-1): DGGITQSPKYLFRKEGQNVTLSCEQNLNHDAMYWYRQDPGQGLRLIYYSQIVNDFQKGDIAEGYSVSREKKESFPLTVTSAQKNPTAFYLCASTLPGQLNTEAFFGQGTRLTVV.

This clonotype came up many times. The chain recombines TRBV5-1 with TRBJ2-7, with TRBD1 matching over 10 bases. CDR3 size: 14 residues. Germline CDR1 is SGHRS and CDR2 is YFSETQ. Trimming took 6 bases from V and 2 from J; bases not matched to a gene: 5. DNA of the CDR3: TGCGCCAGCACCAGAGGGACAGGGGCCTACGAGCAGTACTTC. Translated: CASTRGTGAYEQYF. Combining the CDR3 with reference TRBV5-1 and TRBJ2-7 gives the whole variable domain KAGVTQTPRYLIKTRGQQVTLSCSPISGHRSVSWYQQTPGQGLQFLFEYFSETQRNKGNFPGRFSGRQFSNSRSEMNVSTLELGDSALYLCASTRGTGAYEQYFGPGTRLTVT.

This clonotype showed up many times. The chain recombines TRBV6-1 with TRBJ1-1, with D perhaps TRBD1 (6 bases). This CDR3 is built from 15 residues. Between the trimmed V and J ends, which lost 3 bases and 1 base, there was a span of 12 bases. Germline-derived CDR1 and CDR2 are MNHNS and SASEGT. The CDR3 spells CASSDNQGTNTEAFF. DNA of the CDR3: TGTGCCAGCAGTGACAATCAGGGGACGAACACTGAAGCTTTCTTT.

In this sample, this clonotype turned up a few times. Written as DNA, the CDR3 is TGTGCCAGCAGCTTAACAGAGGGCCAGGGTAATGAGCAGTTCTTC. This translates into CASSLTEGQGNEQFF. J is TRBJ2-1 and V is TRBV7-3; perhaps D is TRBD1 or TRBD2 (5 bases each). Trimming took off 0 bases at V and 7 bases at J, with 13 bases between the two ends. From germline, CDR1 is SGHTA and CDR2 FQGTGA. The CDR3 has 15 amino acids.

The gene calls are TRBV5-1 and TRBJ2-1; 12 bases line up with TRBD2. The CDR3 consists of 19 residues. V trimming: 0 bases; J trimming: 0 bases; junction bases outside the gene matches: 7. The germline V gene encodes CDR1 SGHRS and CDR2 YFSETQ. The CDR3 nucleotides read TGCGCCAGCAGCTTGGCGCGGTCTAGCGGGAGGGCCTCCTACAATGAGCAGTTCTTC. Protein product: CASSLARSSGRASYNEQFF.

This clonotype was counted ten times or more. The J gene is TRBJ2-3, the V gene TRBV7-6; a possible D gene is TRBD2 (5 bases). Germline CDR1 reads SGHVS; CDR2 reads FNYEAQ. V was clipped by 5 bases and J by 4 bases, with 13 bases between them. This CDR3 has 14 amino acids. The CDR3 DNA sequence: TGTGCCAGCAGCGGTCGGACTTGGGCAGATACGCAGTATTTT. Translation: CASSGRTWADTQYF. Full variable domain (outside the CDR3, taken from reference TRBV7-6 and TRBJ2-3): GAGVSQSPRYKVTKRGQDVALRCDPISGHVSLYWYRQALGQGPEFLTYFNYEAQQDKSGLPNDRFSAERPEGSISTLTIQRTEQRDSAMYRCASSGRTWADTQYFGPGTRLTVL.

This clonotype was seen repeatedly, ten times or more. The chain joins TRBV5-1 to TRBJ2-2; a possible D gene is TRBD2 (5 bases). There are 15 residues in the CDR3. V was clipped by 8 bases and J by 4 bases, with 18 bases between them. Germline V gene lookup returns CDR1 SGHRS and CDR2 YFSETQ. The CDR3 DNA is TGCGCCAGTACCCGGAGAGGGCAGGCCACCGGGGAGCTGTTTTTT. It encodes CASTRRGQATGELFF. Full variable domain (missing parts from reference TRBV5-1 and TRBJ2-2): KAGVTQTPRYLIKTRGQQVTLSCSPISGHRSVSWYQQTPGQGLQFLFEYFSETQRNKGNFPGRFSGRQFSNSRSEMNVSTLELGDSALYLCASTRRGQATGELFFGEGSRLTVL.

With respect to this clonotype: A much more abundant neighbour one base away suggests this may be a read error. The chain employs TRBV3-1 and TRBJ1-4, with a possible D match to TRBD1 (6 bases). The CDR3 has 15 amino acids. CDR1 is LGHDT, CDR2 YNNKEL, per germline (reference sequence). Here the CDR3 DNA reads TGTGCCGGCAGCCAAACAGGGTCCACTAATGAAAAACTGTTTTTT. Its translation is CAGSQTGSTNEKLFF. Drawing the rest from reference TRBV3-1 and TRBJ1-4, the complete variable domain is DTAVSQTPKYLVTQMGNDKSIKCEQNLGHDTMYWYKQDSKKFLKIMFSYNNKELIINETVPNRFSPKSPDKAHLNLHINSLELGDSAVYFCAGSQTGSTNEKLFFGSGTQLSVL.

The V gene is TRBV12-3 or TRBV12-4, the J gene TRBJ1-2, with 10 bases fitting TRBD1. The CDR3 has 13 amino acids. The V gene end was trimmed by 3 bases and the J gene end by 8 bases; junction bases not matched to a gene: 3. The CDR3 DNA reads as TGTGCCAGCAGTTTCGGGACAGGGGTCGGCTACACCTTC. Translated, it gives CASSFGTGVGYTF.

This clonotype was recorded many times. For the CDR3, the DNA is TGTGCCAGCAGTGGACAGGGGGCCCAAGAGACCCAGTACTTC. Its protein is CASSGQGAQETQYF. This sequence joins TRBV2 and TRBJ2-5, with 10 bases fitting TRBD1. The trim removed 4 bases at V and 1 base at J, leaving 0 bases unmatched. The CDR3 length is 14 residues. Germline lookup yields CDR1 SNHLY and CDR2 FYNNEI.

This clonotype was detected many times. This chain connects TRBV7-2 to TRBJ2-7; D perhaps matches TRBD2 (5 bases). Trimming took off 4 bases at V and 1 base at J, with 14 bases between the two ends. This CDR3 has 15 amino acids. Looked up from germline, CDR1 is SGHTA and CDR2 is FQGNSA. Written as DNA, the CDR3 is TGTGCCAGCAGCTACCCGCGGGTGCCTTCCTACGAGCAGTACTTC. It encodes CASSYPRVPSYEQYF.

This clonotype has ten or more counts. This chain links TRBV2 with TRBJ1-2; the D is unclear. The CDR3 is made up of 14 amino acids. V lost 3 bases and J 2 bases, leaving 10 bases between the germline ends. Germline V gene lookup returns CDR1 SNHLY and CDR2 FYNNEI. The DNA of the CDR3 is TGTGCCAGCAGTGAGCCTACAGAGAACTATGGCTACACCTTC. Protein product: CASSEPTENYGYTF.